These 21 T cell receptor beta chains originate from one sample sequenced in a study of spatial heterogeneity in lung cancer. Study findings and constraints: Counts of expanded alpha and beta TCRs within tumors tracked the tumor nonsynonymous mutation count.

These receptors have no known antigen. Time point given: sample taken at primary tumor resection. Via MiXCR, TCRdb re-called the 5' RACE reads, giving one row per CDR3 protein. This sample has about 11,000 distinct CDR3 sequences, with 5% to 6.5% found just once. Sample: lung tumor tissue, taken at surgery. These TCRs come from a male donor with early-stage non-small cell lung cancer.

This clonotype was seen ten or more times. CDR3 nucleotides: TGTGCCAGCAGCTTATCCTGGAGCACAGATACGCAGTATTTT. The encoded protein is CASSLSWSTDTQYF. J is TRBJ2-3 and V is TRBV7-9; no clear D gene. The CDR3 sequence is 14 residues long. CDR1 is SEHNR and CDR2 is FQNEAQ in the germline V gene (reference sequence). The ends were cut back, 2 bases at V and 0 bases at J, with 6 bases in the middle.

This clonotype was detected ten times or more. V gene TRBV6-6 combines with J gene TRBJ1-6; no reliable D call. The CDR3 has 13 residues. Trimming removed 4 bases at V and 9 bases at J, with 10 bases between. Germline V gene sequence: CDR1 MNHNY, CDR2 SVGAGI (reference sequence). The CDR3, as DNA: TGTGCCAGCAGTTCGGCTACTGGTTCACCCCTCCACTTT. Protein: CASSSATGSPLHF.

This clonotype has a handful of counts. In DNA, the CDR3 is TGTGCCAGCAGCCAGCAGGGACAGGGTCACACAGATACGCAGTATTTT. This encodes CASSQQGQGHTDTQYF. This rearrangement joins TRBV4-2 to TRBJ2-3, with 9 nucleotides matching TRBD1. The CDR3 contains 16 residues. Germline V gene lookup returns CDR1 LGHNA and CDR2 YNFKEQ. Losses at the gene ends were 3 bases for V and 2 bases for J; bases not matched to a gene: 6.

The sample holds many counts of this clonotype. The V and J genes are TRBV14 and TRBJ2-2; no clear D. Trimming cost V 3 bases and J 6 bases, with 14 bases left between them. CDR1 is SGHDN, CDR2 FVKESK, per germline. CDR3 length equals 15 residues. Written as DNA, the CDR3 is TGTGCCAGCAGCCACAGTAGGCGATTCGCCGGGGAGCTGTTTTTT. Amino acids: CASSHSRRFAGELFF.

This clonotype was observed many times. The junction differs from germline at one of its ends, possibly a read error. The chain carries TRBV7-9 and TRBJ2-1; tentatively, D is TRBD1 or TRBD2 (5 bases each). Germline V gene lookup returns CDR1 SEHNR and CDR2 FQNEAQ (reference sequence). This CDR3 spans 14 amino acids. CDR3: CASSFPGTYNEQFF. CDR3 bases: TGTGCCAGCAGCTTCCCCGGGACCTATAATGAGCAGTTCTTC.

This clonotype has a count of ten or more. The chain joins TRBV5-6 to TRBJ2-3; D remains ambiguous. Trimming took off 1 base at V and 0 bases at J, with 15 bases between the two ends. CDR1 and CDR2 from the germline V gene are SGHDT and YYEEEE. The CDR3 is 17 amino acids. The CDR3 region is CASSLRWRRSSTDTQYF. Here the CDR3 DNA reads TGTGCCAGCAGCTTGCGGTGGAGAAGATCTAGCACAGATACGCAGTATTTT.

This clonotype was detected many times. The J gene is TRBJ2-1, the V gene TRBV28; 7 nucleotides match TRBD2. Germline V gene sequence: CDR1 MDHEN, CDR2 SYDVKM. Trimming took 8 bases from V and 10 from J; bases not matched to a gene: 20. The CDR3 loop spans 16 amino acids. CDR3 DNA sequence: TGTGCCAGCCAAATTATAGGCGGGAGCTCAGGGTTGGAGCAGTTCTTC. This translates into CASQIIGGSSGLEQFF.

This clonotype was seen repeatedly, ten times or more. The chain employs TRBV20-1 and TRBJ1-5; D not resolved. CDR3 length equals 12 residues. The V gene's germline CDR1 is DFQATT and CDR2 SNEGSKA (reference sequence). V was trimmed by 3 bases and J by 1 base, leaving 4 bases between them. CDR3 coding DNA: TGCAGTGCTAGTAACAGCAATCAGCCCCAGCATTTT. It specifies CSASNSNQPQHF.

By its share, this clonotype is medium-sized. The J gene is TRBJ1-1, the V gene TRBV11-2; TRBD1 is a possible D gene (6 bases). This CDR3 has 14 amino acids. Germline-derived CDR1 and CDR2 are SGHAT and FQNNGV. The V and J ends lost 5 bases and 5 bases respectively, with 15 bases between them. CDR3: CASSLTGRGTEAFF. The CDR3 nucleotides are TGTGCCAGCAGCCTAACAGGGAGAGGGACTGAAGCTTTCTTT.

Ten or more counts support this clonotype. This chain uses TRBV29-1 with TRBJ2-7; 9 nucleotides line up with TRBD2. The trim removed 6 bases at V and 3 bases at J, leaving 3 bases unmatched. The CDR3 sequence is 12 residues long. Per the germline V gene, CDR1 is SQVTM and CDR2 is ANQGSEA. CDR3 residues: CSVGTSHYEQYF. The CDR3, as DNA: TGCAGCGTGGGGACTAGCCACTACGAGCAGTACTTC.

This clonotype was seen ten or more times. The rearrangement uses TRBV7-9 and TRBJ1-1, with D possibly matching TRBD1 (6 bases). The CDR3 loop spans 13 amino acids. Germline CDR1 and CDR2: SEHNR and FQNEAQ (reference sequence). V lost 8 bases and J lost 0, with 10 bases in between. The CDR3 is CASHGQMNTEAFF. CDR3 in DNA: TGTGCCAGCCACGGACAGATGAACACTGAAGCTTTCTTT. The full variable domain, with the rest looked up from reference TRBV7-9 and TRBJ1-1, is DTGVSQNPRHKITKRGQNVTFRCDPISEHNRLYWYRQTLGQGPEFLTYFQNEAQLEKSRLLSDRFSAERPKGSFSTLEIQRTEQGDSAMYLCASHGQMNTEAFFGQGTRLTVV.

This clonotype was counted at least ten times. The V gene is TRBV11-2, the J gene TRBJ2-3; tentative D call: TRBD1 (5 bases). V shed 2 bases and J shed 1 base, with 13 bases lying between them. The CDR3 loop spans 16 amino acids. Germline V CDR1 and CDR2: SGHAT, FQNNGV. The CDR3: CASSLLDDSRTDTQYF. The CDR3, as DNA: TGTGCCAGCAGCTTATTAGATGACAGCCGCACAGATACGCAGTATTTT.

This clonotype was picked up many times. The J gene is TRBJ1-5, the V gene TRBV6-2 or TRBV6-3; no clear D. The CDR3 loop spans 14 amino acids. Germline V gene data show CDR1 as MNHEY and CDR2 as SVGEGT. V lost 7 bases to trimming and J lost 1 base, with 11 bases between them. The CDR3 nucleotides are TGTGCCAGCACCCAAGACATAAGCAATCAGCCCCAGCATTTT. Translation gives CASTQDISNQPQHF.

This clonotype was observed many times. This sequence joins TRBV28 and TRBJ2-7, with 7 bases matching TRBD2. V was pared by 6 bases and J by 6 bases, with 11 bases of the junction left unmatched. CDR1 and CDR2 (germline): MDHEN, SYDVKM. CDR3 length: 14 residues. As DNA, the CDR3 is TGTGCCAGCAGAAATGCGGGGGTCAATCGCGAGCAGTACTTC. Its translation: CASRNAGVNREQYF.

This clonotype appeared many times. The chain links TRBV2 to TRBJ2-5; D uncertain. CDR3 length equals 11 residues. Germline-derived CDR1 and CDR2 are SNHLY and FYNNEI. The ends were cut back, 6 bases at V and 3 bases at J, with 5 bases in the middle. CDR3: CASREEETQYF. CDR3 bases: TGTGCCAGCAGAGAGGAAGAGACCCAGTACTTC.

This clonotype was observed at least ten times. The rearrangement joins TRBV27 to TRBJ2-3; D unresolved. The CDR3 contains 13 residues. CDR1 and CDR2 from the germline V gene are MNHEY and SMNVEV (reference sequence). V lost 7 bases, J lost 4 bases, and 12 bases lay in between. As DNA, the CDR3 is TGTGCCAGCACCCCAAGCAGTTCAGATACGCAGTATTTT. Translated: CASTPSSSDTQYF.

By its share, this clonotype is medium-sized. The V gene is TRBV5-1, the J gene TRBJ1-5; TRBD1 matches at 10 bases. The CDR3 consists of 15 residues. CDR1 is SGHRS, CDR2 YFSETQ, per germline. V lost 7 bases to trimming and J lost 3 bases; unmatched junction nucleotides: 7. CDR3: CASRTGTGDNQPQHF. CDR3 DNA: TGCGCCAGCCGTACGGGGACAGGGGACAATCAGCCCCAGCATTTT.

This clonotype was observed at least ten times. The chain has TRBV3-1 and TRBJ1-6, with D perhaps TRBD1 (5 bases). This CDR3 is built from 18 residues. The germline gives CDR1 LGHDT, CDR2 YNNKEL (reference sequence). Trimming shortened V by 0 bases and J by 7 bases, and 19 bases separated the two germline ends. The CDR3 region is CASSQDLQTRVNNSPLHF. DNA for the CDR3: TGTGCCAGCAGCCAAGACCTCCAGACCAGGGTTAACAATTCACCCCTCCACTTT.

This clonotype was observed at least ten times. This chain links TRBV2 with TRBJ1-2; weak D call: TRBD1 (5 bases). The CDR3 runs 13 residues. Trimming took off 3 bases at V and 4 bases at J, with 9 bases between the two ends. Looked up from germline, CDR1 is SNHLY and CDR2 is FYNNEI. DNA of the CDR3: TGTGCCAGCAGTGAGGGGGTTTCCTATGGCTACACCTTC. Translated: CASSEGVSYGYTF. Together with reference TRBV2 and TRBJ1-2, the CDR3 gives the full variable domain: EPEVTQTPSHQVTQMGQEVILRCVPISNHLYFYWYRQILGQKVEFLVSFYNNEISEKSEIFDDQFSVERPDGSNFTLKIRSTKLEDSAMYFCASSEGVSYGYTFGSGTRLTVV.

This clonotype showed up many times. V is TRBV12-3 or TRBV12-4 and J is TRBJ2-3; D unclear. V dropped 2 bases and J dropped 8 bases, with 8 bases sitting between them. This CDR3 comprises 12 residues. The CDR3 nucleotides are TGTGCCAGCAGTTTAATAATGGGTACGCAGTATTTT. As protein: CASSLIMGTQYF.

Regarding this clonotype: A read error may be the cause here, since a much bigger clone is one base away. The gene calls are TRBV5-1 and TRBJ2-3, with D perhaps TRBD1 or TRBD2 (5 bases each). This CDR3 has 18 amino acids. Germline loops: CDR1 SGHRS, CDR2 YFSETQ. The DNA of the CDR3 is TGCGCCAGCAGGGGGAAGTACGGAGGCGTTGGGACCCAGAATACGCAGAATTTT. Translation gives CASRGKYGGVGTQNTQNF. Combining the CDR3 with reference TRBV5-1 and TRBJ2-3 gives the whole variable domain KAGVTQTPRYLIKTRGQQVTLSCSPISGHRSVSWYQQTPGQGLQFLFEYFSETQRNKGNFPGRFSGRQFSNSRSEMNVSTLELGDSALYLCASRGKYGGVGTQNTQNFGPGTRLTVL.